This is a list of T cell receptor beta chains from one sample in a study of OX40 agonist ivuxolimab in advanced cancers. Generated by immunoSEQ multiplex PCR, the TCRdb table keeps only in-frame clones and is missing some. Of over 65,000 clones listed, 85% are singletons. Specimen: CD4+ or CD8+ T cells sorted from blood, collected in a trial of the OX40 agonist ivuxolimab. These receptors all stem from an adult with an advanced solid tumor such as melanoma, head and neck, liver or kidney cancer. The CDR3 runs from the conserved cysteine through the conserved F or W. Each record gives: J gene, clone size, D gene, V gene, CDR3 protein, CDR3 DNA. A D gene is named only where the DNA matches it firmly. The size entry is marked missing in some rows and otherwise reads once, few, many or a size class.

TRBJ2-7,once,TRBD2,TRBV2,CASSGAFGTSGSSYEQYF,TGTGCCAGCAGTGGGGCATTCGGGACTAGCGGGAGTTCCTACGAGCAGTACTTC
TRBJ2-7,NA,TRBD2,TRBV5-1,CASSLAWAGGESSSYEQYF,TGCGCCAGCAGCTTGGCCTGGGCGGGAGGGGAATCAAGCTCCTACGAGCAGTACTTC
TRBJ1-2,NA,NA,TRBV19,CASSSLFMPDFGYTF,TGTGCCAGTAGTTCCCTATTTATGCCCGACTTCGGCTACACCTTC
TRBJ2-1,NA,TRBD2,TRBV18,CASSQTSGGSGEQFF,TGTGCCAGCTCACAGACTAGCGGGGGGAGTGGTGAGCAGTTCTTC
TRBJ2-3,NA,NA,TRBV18,CASSPPSTDTQYF,TGTGCCAGCTCACCCCCTAGTACAGATACGCAGTATTTT
TRBJ1-1,NA,TRBD1,TRBV5-5,CASSSYGTVNTEAFF,TGTGCCAGCAGCTCGTACGGGACAGTCAACACTGAAGCTTTCTTT
TRBJ1-2,NA,NA,TRBV19,CAISDRQYGYTF,TGTGCCATCAGCGACAGACAGTATGGCTACACCTTC
TRBJ1-2,NA,TRBD1,TRBV18,CASSPPGQGVDGYTF,TGTGCCAGCTCACCACCGGGACAGGGTGTCGATGGCTACACCTTC
TRBJ1-2,NA,NA,TRBV18,CASSRDSLFGYTF,TGTGCCAGCTCCCGAGACTCCCTGTTTGGCTACACCTTC
TRBJ1-5,NA,NA,TRBV6-5,CASRGGLNQPQHF,TGTGCCAGCAGGGGGGGGCTGAATCAGCCCCAGCATTTT
TRBJ2-3,NA,TRBD2,TRBV19,CASKGSGGYTDTQYF,TGTGCCAGTAAGGGGAGCGGGGGTTACACAGATACGCAGTATTTT
TRBJ1-1,NA,TRBD1,TRBV7-9,CASSRWDRGNTEAFF,TGTGCCAGCAGCCGGTGGGACAGGGGGAACACTGAAGCTTTCTTT
TRBJ2-7,NA,TRBD2,TRBV5-5,CASSLRREATYEQYF,TGTGCCAGCAGCTTGCGGCGGGAGGCAACCTACGAGCAGTACTTC